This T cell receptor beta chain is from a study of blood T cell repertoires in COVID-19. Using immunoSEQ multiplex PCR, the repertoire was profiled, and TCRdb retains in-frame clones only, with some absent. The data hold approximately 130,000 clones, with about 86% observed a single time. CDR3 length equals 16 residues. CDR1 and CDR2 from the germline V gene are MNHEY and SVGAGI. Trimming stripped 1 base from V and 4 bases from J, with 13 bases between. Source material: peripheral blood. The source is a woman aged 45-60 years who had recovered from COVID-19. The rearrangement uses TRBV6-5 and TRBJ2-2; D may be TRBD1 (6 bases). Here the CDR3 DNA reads TGTGCCAGCAGTTACTGGTCTGGGGGCGGCACCGGGGAGCTGTTTTTT. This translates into CASSYWSGGGTGELFF.